These 4 T cell receptor beta chains share one sample of origin, sequenced in a study of T cells in Graves' hyperthyroidism and ophthalmopathy (dated by TCRdb to the late 2010s). Receptors were amplified or captured by multiplex PCR. TCRdb lists the instrument as Illumina HiSeq 2000. The TCR beta CDR3 regions were amplified from RNA transcripts. The TCR CDR3 was subjected to a first round of RT-PCR using the HTBI primer set and the Qiagen OneStep RT-PCR kit. TCRdb itself trimmed the public reads at Q25 with fastp, ran MiXCR and retained productive beta chains. Each entry is one CDR3 protein sequence, shown with its most common DNA and genes. For this sample there are about 350,000 distinct CDR3 sequences; approximately 15% appear just once. Of the sample, around 23% is held by the ten largest clones. The specimen was blood. The receptors shown here come from a woman younger than 45 with Graves' hyperthyroidism.

This clonotype occurred many times. The chain links TRBV5-1 to TRBJ2-3; D is unresolved. This CDR3 has 13 residues. Germline lookup yields CDR1 SGHRS and CDR2 YFSETQ. The V and J ends lost 0 bases and 5 bases respectively, with 7 bases between them. The CDR3 loop reads CASSLEVGDTQYF. CDR3 coding DNA: TGCGCCAGCAGCTTGGAGGTTGGAGATACGCAGTATTTT.

This clonotype is a singleton in its sample. A much bigger clone sits one base away, suggesting this may be a read error. This chain connects TRBV5-1 to TRBJ2-2; D is undetermined. Germline-derived CDR1 and CDR2 are SGHRS and YFSETQ. This CDR3 comprises 13 residues. In DNA form, the CDR3 reads TGCGCCAGCAGAGGGTTGGCCACCCGGGAGCTGTTTTTT. Protein: CASRGLATRELFF.

This clonotype was counted many times. The junction does not match germline at one end; this may be a read error. The CDR3 sequence: CASSLVSVSEAFF. CDR3 nucleotides: TGTGCCAGCAGCCTAGTTTCGGTCTCTGAGGCTTTCTTT. This chain uses TRBV11-2 with TRBJ1-1; no reliable D call. CDR1 is SGHAT and CDR2 is FQNNGV in the germline V gene. This CDR3 is 13 amino acids long.

This clonotype was seen many times. The chain employs TRBV15 and TRBJ1-5, with D possibly TRBD1 on 5 matching bases. The V and J ends lost 2 bases and 1 base respectively, with 12 bases between them. The CDR3 extends over 16 amino acids. From germline, CDR1 is LNHNV and CDR2 YYDKDF (reference sequence). The CDR3 DNA follows: TGTGCCACCAGCAGATTCGGGGGGTTAAGCAATCAGCCCCAGCATTTT. Translated, it gives CATSRFGGLSNQPQHF.